This T cell receptor (beta chain) was documented in a study of early T cells in non-severe SARS-CoV-2 infection. TCRdb ran MiXCR on the 5' RACE reads and lists one entry per CDR3 protein. Of under 85,000 distinct CDR3 sequences listed, around 10% are singletons. The CDR3 runs to 15 residues. The V end was cut by 0 bases, the J end by 6 bases, with 13 bases between. Germline assignment: CDR1 LGHNT and CDR2 FRNRAP. The gene calls are TRBV12-5 and TRBJ2-3; D not resolved. Sequenced sample: whole blood. The clonotype was recovered from an adult who was a healthcare worker with PCR-confirmed SARS-CoV-2 infection or an uninfected control (not recorded which). The CDR3 reads CASGLVLAPGDTQYF. Here the CDR3 DNA reads TGTGCTAGTGGTTTGGTACTGGCTCCCGGGGATACGCAGTATTTT.